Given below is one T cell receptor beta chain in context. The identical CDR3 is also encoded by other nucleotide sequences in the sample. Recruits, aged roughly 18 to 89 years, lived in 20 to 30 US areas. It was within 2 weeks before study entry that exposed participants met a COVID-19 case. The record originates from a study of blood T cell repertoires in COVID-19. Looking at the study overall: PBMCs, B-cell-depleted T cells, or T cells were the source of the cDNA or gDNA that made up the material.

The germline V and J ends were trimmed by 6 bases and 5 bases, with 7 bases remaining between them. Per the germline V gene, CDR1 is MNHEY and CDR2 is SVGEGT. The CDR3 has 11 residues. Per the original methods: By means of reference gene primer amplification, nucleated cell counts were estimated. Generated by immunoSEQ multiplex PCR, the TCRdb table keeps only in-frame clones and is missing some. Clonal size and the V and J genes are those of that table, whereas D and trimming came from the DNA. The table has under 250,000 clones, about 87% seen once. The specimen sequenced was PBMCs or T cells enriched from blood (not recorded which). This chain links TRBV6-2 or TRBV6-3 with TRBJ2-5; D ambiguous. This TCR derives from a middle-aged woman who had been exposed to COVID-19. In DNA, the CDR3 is TGTGCCAGCAGCCCCGAGGAGACCCAGTACTTC. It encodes CASSPEETQYF.